This TCR beta chain appears in the sequencing data of a study of T cell changes during pregnancy in multiple sclerosis (dated by TCRdb to the late 2010s). Describing the broader study: The study looked at changes in the T cell repertoire across pregnancy in women with multiple sclerosis.

The CDR3 contains 12 residues, cysteine and phenylalanine counted. This entry keeps only the CDR3 DNA: 36 bases, framed from base 1. Trimming costs V 7 bases and J 6 bases, and their ends lie 11 bases apart. The germline V gene (reference sequence) yields SEHNR for CDR1 and FQNEAQ for CDR2. The library came from the immunoSEQ multiplex PCR assay. Drawn from immuneACCESS, this table holds only the in-frame rearrangements with V and J called that TCRdb kept. Clones are partly lost; checked studies trace under half to an unresolved V gene and leave the rest unexplained. The sample data list fewer than 150,000 clones, and about 95% of these were observed just once. The ten largest clones represent approximately 0.45% of the sample. Details on this clone: It lacks a known antigen. The record has no base qualities; no much larger clone is one base away.

The sample was peripheral blood, taken after pregnancy. The chain joins TRBV7-9 to TRBJ2-3; D gene: possibly TRBD2, on 5 matching bases. The receptor was isolated from a female donor with multiple sclerosis, enrolled in a pregnancy study. The bases are TGTGCCAGCACCCAACCGGGGGATACGCAGTATTTT. Its amino acids are CASTQPGDTQYF.